Listed below are T cell receptor beta chains from one sample, sequenced in a study of blood T cells in healthy people across ages. Via MiXCR, TCRdb re-called the 5' RACE reads, giving one row per CDR3 protein. The repertoire holds about 2 million distinct CDR3 sequences, roughly 52% seen once, with roughly 2% in the top ten. Input material: blood. The receptors here all came from a woman in her thirties or forties in good health. CDR3s include the opening cysteine and the closing phenylalanine or tryptophan. The D gene is left open where the match is weak. Expanded clones are given a class, and other clones once, few, many or no size at all.

clone_size: few; v_call: TRBV28; j_call: TRBJ2-1; d_call: NA; cdr3_aa: CASSFGEDEQFF; cdr3_nt: TGTGCCAGCAGTTTTGGGGAGGATGAGCAGTTCTTC
clone_size: NA; v_call: TRBV7-9; j_call: TRBJ2-5; d_call: NA; cdr3_aa: CASSLEGQAGETQYF; cdr3_nt: TGTGCCAGCAGCTTAGAGGGACAAGCGGGGGAGACCCAGTACTTC
clone_size: NA; v_call: TRBV6-5; j_call: TRBJ1-2; d_call: NA; cdr3_aa: CASSYTQGDGYTF; cdr3_nt: TGTGCCAGCAGTTACACCCAGGGTGATGGCTACACCTTC
clone_size: NA; v_call: TRBV20-1; j_call: TRBJ2-5; d_call: TRBD2; cdr3_aa: CSATSLLTSGGETQYF; cdr3_nt: TGCAGTGCTACTTCTTTACTGACTAGCGGGGGAGAGACCCAGTACTTC
clone_size: NA; v_call: TRBV7-9; j_call: TRBJ2-5; d_call: NA; cdr3_aa: CASSLDMHRDGLSEQYF; cdr3_nt: TGTGCCAGCAGCTTAGACATGCACCGGGACGGCCTTAGTGAGCAGTACTTC
clone_size: NA; v_call: TRBV7-2; j_call: TRBJ1-2; d_call: TRBD1; cdr3_aa: CASSLPGQGALDYGYTF; cdr3_nt: TGTGCCAGCAGCTTGCCGGGACAGGGGGCTCTAGACTATGGCTACACCTTC
clone_size: NA; v_call: TRBV7-9; j_call: TRBJ1-4; d_call: NA; cdr3_aa: CASSRRDVEKLFF; cdr3_nt: TGTGCCAGCAGTCGACGGGACGTTGAAAAACTGTTTTTT
clone_size: NA; v_call: TRBV7-9; j_call: TRBJ2-6; d_call: NA; cdr3_aa: CASLPWGANVLTF; cdr3_nt: TGTGCCAGCCTCCCGTGGGGGGCCAACGTCCTGACTTTC
clone_size: many; v_call: TRBV7-2; j_call: TRBJ2-3; d_call: NA; cdr3_aa: CASSLEGTSTDTQYF; cdr3_nt: TGTGCCAGCAGCTTAGAGGGTACAAGCACAGATACGCAGTATTTT
clone_size: many; v_call: TRBV6-6; j_call: TRBJ2-7; d_call: TRBD2; cdr3_aa: CASAGVSEQYF; cdr3_nt: TGTGCCAGCGCGGGGGTGAGCGAGCAGTACTTC
clone_size: few; v_call: TRBV15; j_call: TRBJ2-1; d_call: NA; cdr3_aa: CATSKRPENEQFF; cdr3_nt: TGTGCCACCAGCAAGAGGCCTGAGAATGAGCAGTTCTTC
clone_size: NA; v_call: TRBV7-2; j_call: TRBJ1-1; d_call: NA; cdr3_aa: CASSPGSLAEAFF; cdr3_nt: TGTGCCAGCAGCCCCGGATCTCTGGCTGAAGCTTTCTTT
clone_size: NA; v_call: TRBV6-6; j_call: TRBJ1-2; d_call: NA; cdr3_aa: CASGYIDGYTF; cdr3_nt: TGTGCCAGCGGTTATATTGATGGCTACACCTTC
clone_size: few; v_call: TRBV27; j_call: TRBJ1-2; d_call: NA; cdr3_aa: CASSSSRTGNYGYTF; cdr3_nt: TGTGCCAGCAGTTCGTCCCGGACTGGGAACTATGGCTACACCTTC
clone_size: NA; v_call: TRBV4-1; j_call: TRBJ1-1; d_call: TRBD1; cdr3_aa: CASSLRGQIMNTEAFF; cdr3_nt: TGCGCCAGCAGCCTTCGGGGACAGATCATGAACACTGAAGCTTTCTTT
clone_size: NA; v_call: TRBV15; j_call: TRBJ2-7; d_call: NA; cdr3_aa: CATSRVTSVIYYEQYF; cdr3_nt: TGTGCCACCAGCAGAGTTACATCCGTAATCTACTACGAGCAGTACTTC
clone_size: few; v_call: TRBV5-1; j_call: TRBJ2-3; d_call: NA; cdr3_aa: CASSPRLGGIADTQYF; cdr3_nt: TGCGCCAGCAGCCCACGACTCGGCGGTATCGCAGATACGCAGTATTTT
clone_size: NA; v_call: TRBV7-2; j_call: TRBJ2-1; d_call: NA; cdr3_aa: CAGSSNRGKGNEQFF; cdr3_nt: TGTGCCGGCAGCTCTAACCGGGGGAAGGGCAATGAGCAGTTCTTC
clone_size: NA; v_call: TRBV20-1; j_call: TRBJ1-5; d_call: NA; cdr3_aa: CSASGQGREPQHF; cdr3_nt: TGCAGTGCTAGCGGTCAGGGCCGTGAGCCCCAGCATTTT
clone_size: NA; v_call: TRBV9; j_call: TRBJ1-2; d_call: NA; cdr3_aa: CASSVTGTTNYGYTF; cdr3_nt: TGTGCCAGCAGCGTAACGGGCACCACTAACTATGGCTACACCTTC
clone_size: few; v_call: TRBV20-1; j_call: TRBJ2-3; d_call: NA; cdr3_aa: CSAKISSSTDTQYF; cdr3_nt: TGCAGTGCGAAGATCAGTTCTAGCACAGATACGCAGTATTTT
clone_size: few; v_call: TRBV6-2/TRBV6-3; j_call: TRBJ2-7; d_call: NA; cdr3_aa: CASKSGPYEQYF; cdr3_nt: TGTGCCAGCAAGTCGGGCCCCTACGAGCAGTACTTC
clone_size: few; v_call: TRBV27; j_call: TRBJ2-1; d_call: TRBD2; cdr3_aa: CASSYERGEYEQFF; cdr3_nt: TGTGCCAGCAGTTACGAGCGGGGGGAGTATGAGCAGTTCTTC
clone_size: NA; v_call: TRBV5-1; j_call: TRBJ2-1; d_call: TRBD1; cdr3_aa: CASSAGQGSYEQFF; cdr3_nt: TGCGCCAGCAGCGCCGGACAGGGGTCCTATGAGCAGTTCTTC